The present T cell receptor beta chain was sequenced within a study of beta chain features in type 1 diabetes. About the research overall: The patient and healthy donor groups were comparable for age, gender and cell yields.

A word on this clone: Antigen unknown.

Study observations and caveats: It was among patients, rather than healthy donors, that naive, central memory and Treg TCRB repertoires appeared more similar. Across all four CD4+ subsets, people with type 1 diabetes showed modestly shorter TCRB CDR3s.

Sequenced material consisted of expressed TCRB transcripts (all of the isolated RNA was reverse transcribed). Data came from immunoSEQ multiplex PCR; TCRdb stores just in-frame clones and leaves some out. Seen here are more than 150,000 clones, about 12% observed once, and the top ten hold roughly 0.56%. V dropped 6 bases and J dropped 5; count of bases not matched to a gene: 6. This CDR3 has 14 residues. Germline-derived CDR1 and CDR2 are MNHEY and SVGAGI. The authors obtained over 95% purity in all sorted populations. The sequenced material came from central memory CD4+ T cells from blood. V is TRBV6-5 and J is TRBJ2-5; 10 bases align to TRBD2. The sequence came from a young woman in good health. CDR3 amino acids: CASSLAGARETQYF. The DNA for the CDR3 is TGTGCCAGCAGCCTAGCGGGAGCCAGGGAGACCCAGTACTTC.